This T cell receptor (beta chain) emerged from a study of vaccination and CD4 T cells after COVID-19. Of note for this clonotype: The antigen remains unidentified.

Germline assignment: CDR1 LNHDA and CDR2 SQIVND (reference sequence). After removal of 3 bases from V and 2 bases from J, the junction contained 7 bases not matched to a gene. The CDR3 is 18 amino acids. Described treatment: 10-day PBMC culture with coronavirus spike peptide pools or control peptides (ViraFEST assay). Antigen-specific T cell expansion with peptide pools preceded TCR sequencing in the ViraFEST approach. Cultured CD4+ T cell DNA underwent sequencing with the Oncomine TCR Beta short-read assay. Genomic DNA from cultured CD4+ T cells was extracted. MiXCR was run by TCRdb on the PCR reads, yielding one entry per CDR3 protein. The sample gives 6,500 to 8,500 distinct CDR3 sequences, approximately 57% of which show up once; about a sixth is in the top ten.

This receptor was obtained from a human donor with COVID-19. The J gene is TRBJ2-5, the V gene TRBV19, with 15 positions matching TRBD2. The sequencing here drew on cultured CD4+ T cells from blood, taken after SARS-CoV-2 vaccination. Written as DNA, the CDR3 is TGTGCCAGTAGTATTGGGACTAGCGGGGGGTCTAGACAAGAGACCCAGTACTTC. Translating it yields CASSIGTSGGSRQETQYF.